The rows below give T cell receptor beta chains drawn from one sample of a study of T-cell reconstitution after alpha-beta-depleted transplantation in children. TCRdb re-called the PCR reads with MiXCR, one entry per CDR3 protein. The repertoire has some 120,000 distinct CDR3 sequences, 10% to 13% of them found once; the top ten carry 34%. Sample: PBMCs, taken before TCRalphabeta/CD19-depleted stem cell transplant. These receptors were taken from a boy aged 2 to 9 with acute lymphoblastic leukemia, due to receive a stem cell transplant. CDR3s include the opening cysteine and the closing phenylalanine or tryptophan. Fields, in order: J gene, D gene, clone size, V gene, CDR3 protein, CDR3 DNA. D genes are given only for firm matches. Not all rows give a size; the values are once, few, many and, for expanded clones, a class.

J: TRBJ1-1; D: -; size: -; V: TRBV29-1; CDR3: CSAFGRSPGDTEAFF; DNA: TGCAGCGCCTTCGGACGGTCTCCGGGGGACACTGAAGCTTTCTTT
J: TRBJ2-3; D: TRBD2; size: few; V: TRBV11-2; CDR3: CASSQGLGGTDTQYF; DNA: TGTGCCAGCAGCCAGGGACTAGGAGGCACAGATACGCAGTATTTT
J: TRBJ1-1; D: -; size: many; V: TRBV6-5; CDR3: CASSFRKGSAEAFF; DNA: TGTGCCAGCAGTTTCAGGAAAGGGTCTGCTGAAGCTTTCTTT
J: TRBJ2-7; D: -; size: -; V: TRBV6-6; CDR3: CASSLPRREQYF; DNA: TGTGCCAGCAGTCTCCCGAGAAGGGAGCAGTACTTC
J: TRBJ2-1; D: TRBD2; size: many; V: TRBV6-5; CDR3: CASSRLAGDYNEQFF; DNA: TGTGCCAGCAGCCGACTAGCGGGGGACTACAATGAGCAGTTCTTC
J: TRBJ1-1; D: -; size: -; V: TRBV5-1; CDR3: CASSLVLAMNTEAFF; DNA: TGCGCCAGCAGCTTGGTTCTGGCTATGAACACTGAAGCTTTCTTT
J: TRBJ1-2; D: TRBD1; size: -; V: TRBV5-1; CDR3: CASSLVPGQGRVNYGYTF; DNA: TGCGCCAGCAGCTTGGTACCGGGACAGGGTCGCGTTAACTATGGCTACACCTTC
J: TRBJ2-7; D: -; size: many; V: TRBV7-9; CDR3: CASSLAQEVAESYEQYF; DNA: TGTGCCAGCAGCTTAGCGCAAGAGGTAGCCGAATCCTACGAGCAGTACTTC
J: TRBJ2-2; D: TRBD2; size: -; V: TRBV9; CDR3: CASSVAGGRVTGELFF; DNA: TGTGCCAGCAGCGTGGCCGGCGGGAGAGTCACCGGGGAGCTGTTTTTT
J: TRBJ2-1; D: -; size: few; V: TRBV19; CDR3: CASSSGYNEQFF; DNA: TGTGCCAGTAGTAGCGGGTACAATGAGCAGTTCTTC
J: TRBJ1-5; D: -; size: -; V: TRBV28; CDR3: CATSLSWAQHF; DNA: TGTGCCACGAGCCTCTCGTGGGCCCAGCATTTT
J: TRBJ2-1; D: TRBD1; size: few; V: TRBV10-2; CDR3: CASRRDRYNEQFF; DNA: TGCGCCAGTAGACGGGACAGATACAATGAGCAGTTCTTC
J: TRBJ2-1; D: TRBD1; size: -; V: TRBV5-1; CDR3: CASSQVGDRGFF; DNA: TGCGCCAGCAGCCAAGTGGGGGACAGGGGATTCTTC
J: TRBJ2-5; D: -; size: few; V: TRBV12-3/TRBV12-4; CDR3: CASSLRRQQETQYF; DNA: TGTGCCAGCAGTTTAAGGCGGCAGCAAGAGACCCAGTACTTC
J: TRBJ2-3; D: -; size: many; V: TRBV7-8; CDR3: CASSRRPAQGDTQYF; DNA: TGTGCCAGCAGCCGGAGACCAGCCCAGGGGGATACGCAGTATTTT
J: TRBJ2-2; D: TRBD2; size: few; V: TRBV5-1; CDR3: CASSFQAGGSTGELFF; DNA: TGCGCCAGCAGCTTCCAAGCGGGAGGGAGTACCGGGGAGCTGTTTTTT
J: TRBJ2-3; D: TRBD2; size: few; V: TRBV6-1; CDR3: CASTWSGSPDTQYF; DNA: TGTGCCAGCACCTGGAGCGGGAGTCCAGATACGCAGTATTTT
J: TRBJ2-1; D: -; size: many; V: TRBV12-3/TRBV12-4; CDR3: CASSPRDSSYNEQFF; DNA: TGTGCCAGCAGTCCGAGAGACTCGTCCTACAATGAGCAGTTCTTC
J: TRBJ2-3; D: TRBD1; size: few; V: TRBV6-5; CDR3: CASSYARGSGDTQYF; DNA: TGTGCCAGCAGTTACGCCAGGGGGTCCGGAGATACGCAGTATTTT
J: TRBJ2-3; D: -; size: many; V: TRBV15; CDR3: CATRASRSTDTQYF; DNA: TGTGCCACACGGGCTTCCAGGAGCACAGATACGCAGTATTTT
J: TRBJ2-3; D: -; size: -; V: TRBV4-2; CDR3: CASSQEEGTDTQYF; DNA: TGTGCCAGCAGCCAAGAGGAGGGCACAGATACGCAGTATTTT
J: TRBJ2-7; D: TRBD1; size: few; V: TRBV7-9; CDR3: CASSPHAGQGYEQYF; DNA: TGTGCCAGCAGCCCTCATGCGGGACAGGGCTACGAGCAGTACTTC
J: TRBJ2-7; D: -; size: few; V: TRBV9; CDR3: CASSVGGSGSYEQYF; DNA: TGTGCCAGCAGCGTAGGTGGTAGCGGTTCCTACGAGCAGTACTTC
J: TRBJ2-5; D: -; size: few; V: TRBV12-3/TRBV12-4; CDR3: CASSKGHGAETQYF; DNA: TGTGCCAGCAGTAAGGGACATGGCGCAGAGACCCAGTACTTC
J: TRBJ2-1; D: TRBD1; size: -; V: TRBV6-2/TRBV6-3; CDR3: CASSYGQGIEQFF; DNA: TGTGCCAGCAGTTATGGACAGGGGATTGAGCAGTTCTTC
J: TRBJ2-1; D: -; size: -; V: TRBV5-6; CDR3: CAMGAGLSEQFF; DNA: TGTGCCATGGGCGCGGGACTCAGTGAGCAGTTCTTC
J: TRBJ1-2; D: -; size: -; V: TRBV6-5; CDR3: CASSYKGSNGYTF; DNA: TGTGCCAGCAGTTATAAGGGGTCTAATGGCTACACCTTC
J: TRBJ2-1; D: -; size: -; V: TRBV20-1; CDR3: CSAPPRGNYNEQFF; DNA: TGCAGTGCCCCACCCCGGGGGAACTACAATGAGCAGTTCTTC
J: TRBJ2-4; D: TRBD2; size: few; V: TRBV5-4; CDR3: CASSLDASGNIQYF; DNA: TGTGCCAGCAGCTTGGATGCTAGCGGGAACATTCAGTACTTC
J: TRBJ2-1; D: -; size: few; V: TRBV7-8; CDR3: CASSRNRQGSEQFF; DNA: TGTGCCAGCAGCCGAAACCGGCAGGGCAGTGAGCAGTTCTTC
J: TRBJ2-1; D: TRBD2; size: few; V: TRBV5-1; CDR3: CASSLMTSGRNANEQFF; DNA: TGCGCCAGCAGCTTAATGACTAGCGGGAGGAACGCCAATGAGCAGTTCTTC
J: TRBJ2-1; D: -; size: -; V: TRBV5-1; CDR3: CARTSLTGGGSLHNEQFF; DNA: TGCGCCAGAACCTCTTTGACCGGGGGCGGGAGTTTGCACAATGAGCAGTTCTTC
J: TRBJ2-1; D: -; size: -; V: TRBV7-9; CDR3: CASGLLDEQFF; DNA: TGTGCCAGCGGACTACTAGACGAGCAGTTCTTC
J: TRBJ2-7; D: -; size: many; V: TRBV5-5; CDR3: CASSLELHYEQYF; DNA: TGTGCCAGCAGCTTGGAACTTCACTACGAGCAGTACTTC
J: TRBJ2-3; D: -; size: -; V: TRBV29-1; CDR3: CSVEWGSDTQYF; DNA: TGCAGCGTTGAATGGGGTTCAGATACGCAGTATTTT
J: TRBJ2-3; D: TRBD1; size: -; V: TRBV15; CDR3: CATSRGRPDTQYF; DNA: TGTGCCACCTCCAGGGGGAGACCAGATACGCAGTATTTT
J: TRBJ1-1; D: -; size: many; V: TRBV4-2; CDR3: CASSQDRIWAALNTEAFF; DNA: TGTGCCAGCAGCCAAGATCGCATCTGGGCAGCCCTGAACACTGAAGCTTTCTTT
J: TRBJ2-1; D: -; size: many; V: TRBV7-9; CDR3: CASSLLGGEQFF; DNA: TGTGCCAGCAGCTTATTGGGTGGTGAGCAGTTCTTC
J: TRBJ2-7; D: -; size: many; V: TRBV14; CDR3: CASSQGAYEQYF; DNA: TGTGCCAGCAGCCAAGGGGCTTACGAGCAGTACTTC
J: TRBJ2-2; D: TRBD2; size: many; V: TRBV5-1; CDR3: CASSPRTSVNTGELFF; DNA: TGCGCCAGCAGCCCGAGGACTAGCGTCAACACCGGGGAGCTGTTTTTT
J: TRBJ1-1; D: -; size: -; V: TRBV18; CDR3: CASSVRTEAFF; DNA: TGTGCCAGCTCGGTTAGGACTGAAGCTTTCTTT
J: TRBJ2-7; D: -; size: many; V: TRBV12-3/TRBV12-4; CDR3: CASSFGVVNEQYF; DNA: TGTGCCAGCAGTTTTGGGGTGGTGAACGAGCAGTACTTC
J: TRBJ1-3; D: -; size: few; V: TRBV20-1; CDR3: CSASPTVSGNTIYF; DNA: TGCAGTGCTAGTCCTACCGTCTCTGGAAACACCATATATTTT
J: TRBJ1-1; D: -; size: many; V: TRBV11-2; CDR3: CASSFRGGLGEAFF; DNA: TGTGCCAGCAGCTTTAGGGGGGGACTGGGTGAAGCTTTCTTT
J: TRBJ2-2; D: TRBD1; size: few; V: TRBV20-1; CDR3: CSAEDRGPGELFF; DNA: TGCAGTGCCGAGGACAGGGGGCCCGGGGAGCTGTTTTTT
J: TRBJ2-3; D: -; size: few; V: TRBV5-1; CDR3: CASVNRAGSTDTQYF; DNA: TGCGCCAGCGTAAACCGGGCAGGAAGCACAGATACGCAGTATTTT
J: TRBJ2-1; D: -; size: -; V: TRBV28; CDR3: CASSFRGVDVYNEQFF; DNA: TGTGCCAGCAGTTTTAGGGGGGTAGACGTGTACAATGAGCAGTTCTTC
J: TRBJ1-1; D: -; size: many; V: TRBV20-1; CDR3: CSARDLGLNTEAFF; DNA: TGCAGTGCTAGAGATCTGGGGTTGAACACTGAAGCTTTCTTT
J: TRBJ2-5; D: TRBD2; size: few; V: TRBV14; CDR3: CASSQEIAGGPGTQYF; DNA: TGTGCCAGCAGCCAAGAAATAGCGGGAGGCCCGGGGACCCAGTACTTC
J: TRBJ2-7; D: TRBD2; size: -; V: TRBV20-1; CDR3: CSARELRTSGRGYEQYF; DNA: TGCAGTGCTAGAGAACTAAGGACTAGCGGGAGAGGCTACGAGCAGTACTTC
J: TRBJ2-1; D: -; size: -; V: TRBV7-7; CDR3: CASADGYNEQFF; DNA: TGTGCCAGCGCGGACGGATACAATGAGCAGTTCTTC
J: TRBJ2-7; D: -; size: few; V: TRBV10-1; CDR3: CASSSGSYEQYF; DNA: TGCGCCAGCAGTAGCGGCTCCTACGAGCAGTACTTC
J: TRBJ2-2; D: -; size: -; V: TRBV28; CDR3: CASTRSENTGELFF; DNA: TGTGCCAGCACCCGGTCCGAGAACACCGGGGAGCTGTTTTTT
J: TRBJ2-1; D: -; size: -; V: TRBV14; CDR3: CASSQEWGGYNEQFF; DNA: TGTGCCAGCAGCCAAGAATGGGGAGGATACAATGAGCAGTTCTTC
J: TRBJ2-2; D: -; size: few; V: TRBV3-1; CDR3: CASSPRPTGELFF; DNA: TGTGCCAGCAGCCCCAGACCGACCGGGGAGCTGTTTTTT
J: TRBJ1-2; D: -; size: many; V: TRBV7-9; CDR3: CASSLAQGNGYTF; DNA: TGTGCCAGCAGCTTAGCGCAAGGAAATGGCTACACCTTC